The clone carrying this TCR beta chain came up many times. Its antigen is not known. This sample is part of a study of CD8 T cells in ankylosing spondylitis. Study-wide findings and caveats: Reports of some motif variants in reactive arthritis synovial fluid and blood predate this one. Apparently characteristic of ankylosing spondylitis blood was a TCR beta motif (about 8 highly homologous variants).

TCRdb redid the calling of the 5' RACE reads with MiXCR, one entry per CDR3 protein. Of 200,000 to 250,000 distinct CDR3 sequences listed, approximately 7.3% are singletons. V was pared by 0 bases and J by 4 bases, with 7 bases between. Per germline, CDR1 MNHNY and CDR2 SVGAGI (reference sequence). The CDR3 totals 13 residues. The TCR originated in a male donor with ankylosing spondylitis. This rearrangement joins TRBV6-6 to TRBJ2-7, with no clear D. Sequences were obtained from blood, either unsorted or a sorted T cell fraction (not recorded which). CDR3 in DNA: TGTGCCAGCAGTTACTCAAGGGATTACGAGCAGTACTTC. Protein: CASSYSRDYEQYF.